The next 13 T cell receptor beta chains were all read from a single sample in a study of Ad26.COV2.S vaccination and SARS-CoV-2 variants. Sample treatment: some 19 received Ad26.COV2.S at low or high dose, single or two shots; about five received placebo; per-sample allocation not given. Day 63 following the first vaccine or placebo injection was when the samples were taken. Sequencing was performed with immunoSEQ multiplex PCR; in TCRdb, only in-frame clones are kept and a portion is missing. The table lists fewer than 400,000 clones, around 89% of them singletons. Specimen: peripheral blood, collected in a trial of Ad26.COV2.S vaccine versus placebo. All receptors derive from a person between 18 and 65 years old who received the Ad26.COV2.S COVID-19 vaccine or a placebo.

In DNA form, the CDR3 reads TGTGCCAGCAGTTCCCGGGACAGGGGTTACGAGCAGTACTTC. Amino acid sequence: CASSSRDRGYEQYF. The rearrangement uses TRBV6-5 and TRBJ2-7; 10 nucleotides agree with TRBD1. From germline, CDR1 is MNHEY and CDR2 SVGAGI. V dropped 4 bases and J dropped 4; count of bases not matched to a gene: 4. This CDR3 spans 14 amino acids.

This clone was observed once. The chain's CDR3 is CASSYERDEQYF. The CDR3 bases are TGTGCCAGCAGTTACGAGAGGGACGAGCAGTACTTC. V and J are TRBV6-6 and TRBJ2-7, with D possibly being TRBD2 (5 bases). The germline V gene encodes CDR1 MNHNY and CDR2 SVGAGI (reference sequence). The CDR3 contains 12 residues. The germline V and J ends were trimmed by 2 bases and 5 bases, with 7 bases remaining between them.

J is TRBJ2-1 and V is TRBV15; TRBD2 matches at 12 bases. The V segment lost 3 bases and the J segment 4 bases; nucleotides outside the gene matches: 13. CDR3 length equals 19 residues. Germline CDR1 and CDR2: LNHNV and YYDKDF (reference sequence). The CDR3 coding sequence is TGTGCCACCAGCAGTTTTTCCACCACCGGGACTAGCGGGTACAATGAGCAGTTCTTC. The encoded protein is CATSSFSTTGTSGYNEQFF.

The V and J genes are TRBV20-1 and TRBJ1-3; D unresolved. The CDR3 totals 10 residues. Germline V gene sequence: CDR1 DFQATT, CDR2 SNEGSKA (reference sequence). V was pared by 1 base and J by 5 bases, with 0 bases between. CDR3 sequence reads: CSARGNTIYF. The CDR3 DNA sequence: TGCAGTGCTAGAGGAAACACCATATATTTT.

The chain employs TRBV7-6 and TRBJ2-5; TRBD1 or TRBD2 may be the D gene (6 bases each). From germline, CDR1 is SGHVS and CDR2 FNYEAQ. The CDR3 extends over 15 amino acids. Trimming took 3 bases from V and 4 from J, leaving 15 bases between them. CDR3 coding DNA: TGTGCCAGCAGCTTTGGGGGCGGGGTCCGAGAGACCCAGTACTTC. Translating it yields CASSFGGGVRETQYF.

The CDR3 sequence: CASSLLGSGGTDTQYF. The CDR3 nucleotides are TGTGCCAGCAGCCTCCTTGGTAGCGGGGGCACAGATACGCAGTATTTT. V and J are TRBV7-2 and TRBJ2-3; 8 nucleotides line up with TRBD2. The germline CDR1 and CDR2 sequences are SGHTA and FQGNSA. V shed 5 bases, J shed 1 base, and the junction held 8 bases outside the gene matches. The CDR3 totals 16 residues.

The chain combines TRBV3-1 (or the pseudogene TRBV3-2) with TRBJ2-1, with 10 bases fitting TRBD2. The CDR3 is 18 amino acids. V dropped 4 bases and J dropped 6; count of bases not matched to a gene: 15. CDR1 and CDR2 from the germline V gene are LGHDT and YNNKEL (reference sequence). CDR3 nucleotide sequence: TGTGCCAGCAGCCCAAAGACCGAGGAAGCGGGAGGGCCCAATGAGCAGTTCTTC. It yields the protein CASSPKTEEAGGPNEQFF.

This clone is a singleton in its sample. The gene calls are TRBV3-1 (or the pseudogene TRBV3-2) and TRBJ2-4; TRBD1 matches 7 bases. Trimming took 4 bases from V and 9 from J; bases not matched to a gene: 9. This CDR3 contains 14 residues. The germline V gene has CDR1 LGHDT and CDR2 YNNKEL (reference sequence). CDR3 residues: CASSPRQGQGIQYF. The CDR3 DNA is TGTGCCAGCAGCCCCCGACAGGGCCAGGGCATTCAGTACTTC.

V gene TRBV12-5 combines with J gene TRBJ2-1; TRBD2 might be the D (5 bases). Germline V gives CDR1 LGHNT, CDR2 FRNRAP. This CDR3 is 18 amino acids long. V was cut by 3 bases and J by 0 bases, with 18 bases left in between. In nucleotides, the CDR3 is TGTGCTAGTGGTTTTCGGGTCTGGGGTGAGGGCTCCTACAATGAGCAGTTCTTC. Its translation: CASGFRVWGEGSYNEQFF. Filled out from reference TRBV12-5 and TRBJ2-1, the complete variable domain reads DARVTQTPRHKVTEMGQEVTMRCQPILGHNTVFWYRQTMMQGLELLAYFRNRAPLDDSGMPKDRFSAEMPDATLATLKIQPSEPRDSAVYFCASGFRVWGEGSYNEQFFGPGTRLTVL.

This chain connects TRBV3-1 (or the pseudogene TRBV3-2) to TRBJ2-6; 10 bases fit TRBD1. The V and J ends lost 4 bases and 0 bases, in that order; junction bases with no gene match: 6. The CDR3 totals 18 residues. Germline lookup yields CDR1 LGHDT and CDR2 YNNKEL (reference sequence). Here the CDR3 reads CASSLSGQGFSGANVLTF. As DNA, the CDR3 is TGTGCCAGCAGCCTCTCGGGACAGGGGTTCTCTGGGGCCAACGTCCTGACTTTC.

The chain carries TRBV30 and TRBJ2-1, with 11 positions matching TRBD2. Germline V gives CDR1 GTSNPN, CDR2 SVGIG (reference sequence). The CDR3 loop spans 15 amino acids. The J segment lost 5 bases and the V segment lost 4 bases, leaving 7 bases of the junction unmatched. The CDR3 region is CAWTEGLAVHNEQFF. The CDR3 coding sequence is TGTGCCTGGACCGAGGGACTAGCGGTCCACAATGAGCAGTTCTTC.

The chain carries TRBV30 and TRBJ2-3, with D possibly matching TRBD2 (7 bases). V lost 0 bases and J 4 bases, leaving 17 bases between the germline ends. The CDR3 loop spans 16 amino acids. Germline loops: CDR1 GTSNPN, CDR2 SVGIG (reference sequence). This CDR3 reads CAWSVGTMRGSDTQYF. CDR3 in DNA: TGTGCCTGGAGTGTTGGGACTATGAGGGGGTCAGATACGCAGTATTTT.

The chain has TRBV30 and TRBJ2-1; D is ambiguous. This CDR3 is built from 12 residues. Germline CDR1 GTSNPN, CDR2 SVGIG (reference sequence). Trimming removed 8 bases at V and 5 bases at J, with 13 bases between. The CDR3, as DNA: TGTGCCCGGAAGGGCGGAAACAATGAGCAGTTCTTC. Protein product: CARKGGNNEQFF.